The present T cell receptor beta chain was sequenced within a study of T-cell memory formation after mild COVID-19. Study details: The study found TCR clusters largely donor specific. Whole-study findings and limits: Clones that got smaller from day 15 to 85 had even CD4/CD8, while clones growing later tipped toward CD4+.

This CDR3 contains 14 residues. The trim removed 7 bases at V and 3 bases at J, leaving 9 bases unmatched. TCRdb redid the calling of the 5' RACE reads with MiXCR, one entry per CDR3 protein. The sample has 500,000 to 550,000 distinct CDR3 sequences; roughly 20% are singletons. About this clonotype: Its antigen is still unknown.

The sequence came from an adult woman who had mild COVID-19 (a few samples of this study predate the infection). Cell type and time point are not known. The V and J genes are TRBV12-3 or TRBV12-4 and TRBJ2-7; 7 bases line up with TRBD1. Sample: PBMCs or a T cell subset sorted from them (not recorded which). The chain's CDR3 is CASNPGQRFYEQYF. CDR3 DNA sequence: TGTGCCAGCAATCCGGGACAGCGTTTCTACGAGCAGTACTTC.